Many counts were recorded for the clone carrying this T cell receptor (beta chain). The antigen is unknown. The time point here: pre-sensitization, week 0. Described treatment: therapeutic diphenylcyclopropenone sensitization with weekly scalp DPC. The donor pool consisted of alopecia patients aged 18 to 70 years, considered suitable for DPC. These data belong to a study of human T cells and chemical hapten exposure. Findings of the study overall: Alopecia was present in the donors, so their immune response may differ from healthy people's.

Trimming removed 6 bases at V and 11 bases at J, with 16 bases between. This CDR3 is 12 amino acids long. The germline gives CDR1 MDHEN, CDR2 SYDVKM. The study used a library that attached unique molecular identifiers to individual cDNA molecules. TCRdb reanalysed the RACE reads using MiXCR and keeps one entry per CDR3 protein. Seen here are about 110,000 distinct CDR3 sequences, 9% to 15% observed once, and the top ten hold about 1.6%. The rearrangement uses TRBV28 and TRBJ1-1; a possible D gene is TRBD1 (5 bases). Source: whole blood, taken in connection with sensitization to the hapten diphenylcyclopropenone (DPC). This clonotype was sampled from a woman in her 50s with alopecia areata. Some clones in this sample may be carry-over from other donors' samples. CDR3 DNA: TGTGCCAGCAGCGAAGAGGGGACGGGTGCTTTCTTT. Translation gives CASSEEGTGAFF.